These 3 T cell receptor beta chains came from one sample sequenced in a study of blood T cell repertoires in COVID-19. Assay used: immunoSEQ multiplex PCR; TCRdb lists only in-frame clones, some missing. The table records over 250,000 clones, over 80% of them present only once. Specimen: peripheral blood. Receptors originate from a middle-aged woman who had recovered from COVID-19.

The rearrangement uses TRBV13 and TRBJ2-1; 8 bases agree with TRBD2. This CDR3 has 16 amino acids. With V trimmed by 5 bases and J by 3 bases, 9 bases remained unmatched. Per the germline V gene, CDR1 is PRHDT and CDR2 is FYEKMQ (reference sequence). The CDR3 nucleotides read TGTGCCAGCAGCCCACTCGGGCTAGCGGGCTACAATGAGCAGTTCTTC. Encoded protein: CASSPLGLAGYNEQFF.

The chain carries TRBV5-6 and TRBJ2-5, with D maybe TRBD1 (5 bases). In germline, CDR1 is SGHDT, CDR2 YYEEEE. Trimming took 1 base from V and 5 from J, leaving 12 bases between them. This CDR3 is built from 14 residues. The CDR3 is CASSLFTGWETQYF. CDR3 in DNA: TGTGCCAGCAGCTTGTTTACAGGTTGGGAGACCCAGTACTTC.

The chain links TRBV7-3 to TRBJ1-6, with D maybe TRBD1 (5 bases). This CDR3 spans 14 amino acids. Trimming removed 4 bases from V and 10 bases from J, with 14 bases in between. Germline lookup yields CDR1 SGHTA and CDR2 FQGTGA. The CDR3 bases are TGTGCCAGCAGCTCGAGAGGAGGGGACTCACCCCTCCACTTT. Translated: CASSSRGGDSPLHF.